In its sample, the clone carrying this T cell receptor beta chain was seen a few times. TCRdb re-called the 5' RACE reads with MiXCR, one entry per CDR3 protein. Of some 730,000 distinct CDR3 sequences in the sample, around a sixth were seen once. The source of the sample is a study of identical twins. CDR1 SGDLS and CDR2 YYNGEE come from the germline V gene. The CDR3 has 14 residues. Trimming took off 0 bases at V and 6 bases at J, with 10 bases between the two ends. These data also featured in a second study, about T cells expressing NK-cell markers.

Sequencing was performed on PBMCs. This TCR derives from a young woman in good health. The chain joins TRBV9 to TRBJ2-1; either TRBD1 or TRBD2 may supply D (5 bases each). The CDR3 nucleotides read TGTGCCAGCAGCGTAGGGGGACGGACCAATGAGCAGTTCTTC. Protein: CASSVGGRTNEQFF.